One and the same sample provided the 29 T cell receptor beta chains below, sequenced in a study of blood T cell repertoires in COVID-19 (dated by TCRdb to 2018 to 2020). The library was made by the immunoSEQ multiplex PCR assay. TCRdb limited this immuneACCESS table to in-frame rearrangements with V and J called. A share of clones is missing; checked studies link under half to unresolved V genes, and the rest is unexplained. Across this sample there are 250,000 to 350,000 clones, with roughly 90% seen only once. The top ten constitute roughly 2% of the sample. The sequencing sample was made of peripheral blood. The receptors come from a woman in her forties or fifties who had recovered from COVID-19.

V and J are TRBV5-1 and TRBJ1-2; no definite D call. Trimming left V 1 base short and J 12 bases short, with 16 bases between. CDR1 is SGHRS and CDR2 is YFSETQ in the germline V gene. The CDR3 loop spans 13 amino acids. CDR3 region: CASSLTVDGVHTF. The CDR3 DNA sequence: TGCGCCAGCAGCTTGACCGTGGACGGGGTCCACACCTTC.

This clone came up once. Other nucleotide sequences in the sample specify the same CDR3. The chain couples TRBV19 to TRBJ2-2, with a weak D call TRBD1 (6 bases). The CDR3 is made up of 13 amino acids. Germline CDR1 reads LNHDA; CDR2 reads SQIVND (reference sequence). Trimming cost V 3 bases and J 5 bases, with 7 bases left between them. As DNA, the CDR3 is TGTGCCAGTAGTATCCAGGGGACCGGGGAGCTGTTTTTT. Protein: CASSIQGTGELFF.

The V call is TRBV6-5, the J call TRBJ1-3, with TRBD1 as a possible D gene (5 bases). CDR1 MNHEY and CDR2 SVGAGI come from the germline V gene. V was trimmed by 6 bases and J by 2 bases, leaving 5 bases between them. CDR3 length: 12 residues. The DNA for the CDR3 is TGTGCCAGCAGGACAGCTGGAAACACCATATATTTT. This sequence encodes CASRTAGNTIYF.

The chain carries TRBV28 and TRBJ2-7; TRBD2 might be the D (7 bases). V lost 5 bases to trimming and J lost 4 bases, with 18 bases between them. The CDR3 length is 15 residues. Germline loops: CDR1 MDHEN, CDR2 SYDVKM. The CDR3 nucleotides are TGTGCCAGCAGTAGCCCCGGGGGGCCGCGGTACGAGCAGTACTTC. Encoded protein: CASSSPGGPRYEQYF.

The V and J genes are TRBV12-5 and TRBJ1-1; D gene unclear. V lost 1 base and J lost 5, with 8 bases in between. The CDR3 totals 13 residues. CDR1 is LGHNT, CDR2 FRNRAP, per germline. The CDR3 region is CASGLGRGTEAFF. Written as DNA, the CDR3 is TGTGCTAGTGGTTTGGGACGCGGTACTGAAGCTTTCTTT.

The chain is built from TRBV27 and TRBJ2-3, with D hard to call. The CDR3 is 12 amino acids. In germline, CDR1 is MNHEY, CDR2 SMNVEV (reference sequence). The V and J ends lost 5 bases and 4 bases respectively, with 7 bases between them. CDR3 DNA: TGTGCCAGCAGTCGAGGTCCAGATACGCAGTATTTT. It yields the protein CASSRGPDTQYF.

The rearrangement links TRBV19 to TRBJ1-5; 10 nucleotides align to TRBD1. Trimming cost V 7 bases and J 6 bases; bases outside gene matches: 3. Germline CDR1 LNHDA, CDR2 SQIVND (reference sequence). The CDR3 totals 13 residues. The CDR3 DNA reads TGTGCCAGTATGGGACAGGGGTCTCAGCCCCAGCATTTT. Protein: CASMGQGSQPQHF.

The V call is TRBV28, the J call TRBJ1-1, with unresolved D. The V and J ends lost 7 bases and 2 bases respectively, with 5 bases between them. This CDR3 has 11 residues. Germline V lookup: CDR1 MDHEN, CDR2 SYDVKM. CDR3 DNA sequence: TGTGCCAGCACCGTAAACACTGAAGCTTTCTTT. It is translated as CASTVNTEAFF.

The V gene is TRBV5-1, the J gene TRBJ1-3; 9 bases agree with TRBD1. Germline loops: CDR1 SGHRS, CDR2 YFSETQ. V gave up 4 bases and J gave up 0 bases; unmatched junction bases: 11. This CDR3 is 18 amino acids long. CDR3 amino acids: CASSPRGQGPLSGNTIYF. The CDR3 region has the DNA TGCGCCAGCAGCCCCCGAGGACAGGGGCCCCTCTCTGGAAACACCATATATTTT.

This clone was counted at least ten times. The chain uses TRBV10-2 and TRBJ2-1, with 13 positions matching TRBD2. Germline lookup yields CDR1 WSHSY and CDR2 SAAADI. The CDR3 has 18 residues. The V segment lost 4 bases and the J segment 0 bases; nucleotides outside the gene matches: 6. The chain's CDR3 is CASSGLAGGSSSYNEQFF. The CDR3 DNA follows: TGCGCCAGCAGTGGACTAGCGGGGGGCTCAAGCTCCTACAATGAGCAGTTCTTC.

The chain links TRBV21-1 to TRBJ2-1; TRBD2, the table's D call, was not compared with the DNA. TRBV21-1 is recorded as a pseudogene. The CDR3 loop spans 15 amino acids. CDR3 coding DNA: TGTGCCAGCAGGAGGGGGGGGGAGACCTACAATGAGCAGTTCTTC. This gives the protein CASRRGGETYNEQFF.

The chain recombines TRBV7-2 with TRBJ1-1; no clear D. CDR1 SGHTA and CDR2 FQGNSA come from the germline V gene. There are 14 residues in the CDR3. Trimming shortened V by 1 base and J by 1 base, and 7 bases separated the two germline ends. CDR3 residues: CASSLVSSNTEAFF. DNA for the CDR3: TGTGCCAGCAGCTTAGTATCCTCGAACACTGAAGCTTTCTTT.

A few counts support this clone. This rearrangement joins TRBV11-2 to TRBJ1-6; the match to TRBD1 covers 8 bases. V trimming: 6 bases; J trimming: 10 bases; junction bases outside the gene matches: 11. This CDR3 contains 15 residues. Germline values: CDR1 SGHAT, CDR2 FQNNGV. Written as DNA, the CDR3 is TGTGCCAGCAGTCGACAGGGGTGGTTGAGATCACCCCTCCACTTT. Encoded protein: CASSRQGWLRSPLHF.

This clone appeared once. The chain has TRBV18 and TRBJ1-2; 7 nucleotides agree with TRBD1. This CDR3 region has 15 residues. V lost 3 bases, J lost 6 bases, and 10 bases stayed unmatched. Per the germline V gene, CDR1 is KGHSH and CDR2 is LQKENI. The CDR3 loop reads CASSPGRQGENGYTF. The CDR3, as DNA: TGTGCCAGCTCACCGGGTCGACAGGGAGAGAATGGCTACACCTTC.

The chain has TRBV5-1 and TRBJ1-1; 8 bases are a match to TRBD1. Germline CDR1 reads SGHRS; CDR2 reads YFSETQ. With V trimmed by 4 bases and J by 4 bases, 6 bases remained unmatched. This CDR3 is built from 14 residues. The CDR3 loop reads CASSENTGGTEAFF. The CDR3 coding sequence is TGCGCCAGCAGCGAAAACACAGGGGGCACTGAAGCTTTCTTT.

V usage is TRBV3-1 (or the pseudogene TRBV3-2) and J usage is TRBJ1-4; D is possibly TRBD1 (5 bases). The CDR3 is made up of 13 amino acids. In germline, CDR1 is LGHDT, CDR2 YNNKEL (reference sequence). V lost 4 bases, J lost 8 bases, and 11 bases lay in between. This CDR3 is CASSPGVAEKLFF. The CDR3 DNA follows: TGTGCCAGCAGCCCGGGGGTTGCAGAAAAACTGTTTTTT.

CDR3 loop: CASKSAVGSGNTIYF. The DNA of the CDR3 is TGTGCCAGCAAGTCTGCGGTTGGTTCTGGAAACACCATATATTTT. The chain carries TRBV4-2 and TRBJ1-3; D gene ambiguous. Germline V CDR1 and CDR2: LGHNA, YNFKEQ. This CDR3 has 15 amino acids. V lost 7 bases, J lost 1 base, and 14 bases lay in between.

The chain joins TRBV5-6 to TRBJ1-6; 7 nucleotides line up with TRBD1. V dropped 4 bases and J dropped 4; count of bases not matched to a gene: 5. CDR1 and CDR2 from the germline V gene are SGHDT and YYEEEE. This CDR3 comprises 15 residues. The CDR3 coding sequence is TGTGCCAGCAGCCTACGGACAGGTTATAATTCACCCCTCCACTTT. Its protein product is CASSLRTGYNSPLHF.

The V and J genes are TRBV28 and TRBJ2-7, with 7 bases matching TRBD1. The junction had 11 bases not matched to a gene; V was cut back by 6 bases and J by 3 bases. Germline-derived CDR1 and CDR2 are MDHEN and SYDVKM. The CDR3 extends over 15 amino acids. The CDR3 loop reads CASREAGTVNYEQYF. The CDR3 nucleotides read TGTGCCAGCAGGGAGGCCGGGACAGTGAACTACGAGCAGTACTTC.

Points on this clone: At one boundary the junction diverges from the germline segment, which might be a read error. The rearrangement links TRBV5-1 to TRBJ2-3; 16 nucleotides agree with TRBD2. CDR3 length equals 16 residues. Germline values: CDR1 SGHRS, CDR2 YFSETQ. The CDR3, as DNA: TGCGCCAGCAGCTCGGGGACTAGCGGGAGGGCCGGGGTATCGAATTTT. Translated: CASSSGTSGRAGVSNF.

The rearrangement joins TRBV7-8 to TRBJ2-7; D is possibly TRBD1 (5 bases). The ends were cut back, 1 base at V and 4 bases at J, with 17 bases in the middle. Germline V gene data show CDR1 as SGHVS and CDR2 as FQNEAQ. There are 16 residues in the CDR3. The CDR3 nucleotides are TGTGCCAGCAGCTTAGGGGCTGGGTCAGGGCTATACGAGCAGTACTTC. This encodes CASSLGAGSGLYEQYF.

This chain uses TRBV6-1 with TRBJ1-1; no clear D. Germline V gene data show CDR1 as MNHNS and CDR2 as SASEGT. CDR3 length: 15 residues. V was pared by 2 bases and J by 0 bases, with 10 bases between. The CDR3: CASSERTAMNTEAFF. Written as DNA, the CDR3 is TGTGCCAGCAGTGAAAGAACAGCTATGAACACTGAAGCTTTCTTT.

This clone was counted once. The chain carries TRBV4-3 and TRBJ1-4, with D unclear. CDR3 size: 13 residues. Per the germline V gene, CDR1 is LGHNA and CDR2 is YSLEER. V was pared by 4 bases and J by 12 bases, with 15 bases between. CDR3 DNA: TGCGCCAGCAGCCCATCTAGCGAAGGCGAACTGTTTTTT. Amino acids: CASSPSSEGELFF.

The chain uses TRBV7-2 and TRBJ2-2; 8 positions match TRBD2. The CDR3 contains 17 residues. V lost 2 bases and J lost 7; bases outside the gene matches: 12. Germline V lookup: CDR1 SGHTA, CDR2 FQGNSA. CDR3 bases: TGTGCCAGCAGCTTACAGGGTGTGCGGGAGGCCGACGGGGAGCTGTTTTTT. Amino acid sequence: CASSLQGVREADGELFF.

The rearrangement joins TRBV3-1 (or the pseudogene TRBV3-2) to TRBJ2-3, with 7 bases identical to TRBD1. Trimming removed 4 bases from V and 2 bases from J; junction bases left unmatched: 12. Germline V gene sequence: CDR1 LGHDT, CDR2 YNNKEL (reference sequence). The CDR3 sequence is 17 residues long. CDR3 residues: CASSPNKRDRPTDTQYF. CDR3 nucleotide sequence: TGTGCCAGCAGCCCAAACAAACGGGACAGACCCACAGATACGCAGTATTTT.

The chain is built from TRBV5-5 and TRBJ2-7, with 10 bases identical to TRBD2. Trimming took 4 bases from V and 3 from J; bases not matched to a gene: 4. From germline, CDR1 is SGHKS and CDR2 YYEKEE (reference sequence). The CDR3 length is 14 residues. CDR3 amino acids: CASSARTSGYEQYF. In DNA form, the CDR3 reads TGTGCCAGCAGCGCCCGGACTAGCGGCTACGAGCAGTACTTC.

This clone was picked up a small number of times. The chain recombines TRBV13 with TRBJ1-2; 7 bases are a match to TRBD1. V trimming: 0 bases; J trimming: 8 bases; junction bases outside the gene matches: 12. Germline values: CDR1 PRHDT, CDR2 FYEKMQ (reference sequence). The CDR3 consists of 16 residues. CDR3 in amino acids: CASSLGEHRDSRGYTF. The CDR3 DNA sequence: TGTGCCAGCAGCTTAGGCGAACACCGGGACAGTAGGGGCTACACCTTC.

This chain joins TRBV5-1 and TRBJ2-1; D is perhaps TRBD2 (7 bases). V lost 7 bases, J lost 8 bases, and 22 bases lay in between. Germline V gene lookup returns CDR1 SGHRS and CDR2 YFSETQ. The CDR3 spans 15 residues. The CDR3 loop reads CASGLGGGLGHEQFF. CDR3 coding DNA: TGCGCCAGCGGTCTAGGGGGGGGGCTTGGCCATGAGCAGTTCTTC.

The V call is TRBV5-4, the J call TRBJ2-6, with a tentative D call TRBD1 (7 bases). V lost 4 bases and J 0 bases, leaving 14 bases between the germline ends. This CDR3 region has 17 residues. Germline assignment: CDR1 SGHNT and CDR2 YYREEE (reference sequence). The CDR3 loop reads CASSGGTEPSGANVLTF. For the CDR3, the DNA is TGTGCCAGCAGCGGGGGGACAGAACCCTCTGGGGCCAACGTCCTGACTTTC.